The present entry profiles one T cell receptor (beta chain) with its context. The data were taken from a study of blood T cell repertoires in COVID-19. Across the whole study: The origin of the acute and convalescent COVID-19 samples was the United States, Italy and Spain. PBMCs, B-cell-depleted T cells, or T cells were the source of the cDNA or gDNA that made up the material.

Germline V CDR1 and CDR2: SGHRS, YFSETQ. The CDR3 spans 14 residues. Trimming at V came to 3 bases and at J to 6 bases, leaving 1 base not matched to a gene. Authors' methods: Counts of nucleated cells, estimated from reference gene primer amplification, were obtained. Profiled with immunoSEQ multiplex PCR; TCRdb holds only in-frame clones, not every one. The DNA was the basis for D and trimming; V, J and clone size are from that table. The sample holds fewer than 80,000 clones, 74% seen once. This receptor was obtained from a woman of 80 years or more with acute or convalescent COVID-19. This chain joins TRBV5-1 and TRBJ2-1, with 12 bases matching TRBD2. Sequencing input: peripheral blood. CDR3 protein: CASSSSGRANEQFF. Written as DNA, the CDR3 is TGCGCCAGCAGCTCTAGCGGGAGGGCCAATGAGCAGTTCTTC.